The source of this TCR beta chain is a study of T cell repertoires in cytomegalovirus infection. Study-wide context: Indicated by public TCR beta signatures were CMV infection and matching HLA type. General study results and limits: Predominance within the ex vivo response was attributable to HLA-C-restricted CMV-specific TCR beta clonotypes.

MiXCR, run by TCRdb on the reads, gives a single entry per CDR3 protein. The repertoire holds about 140,000 distinct CDR3 sequences, roughly 6% seen once, with roughly 17% in the top ten. Many counts were recorded for this clonotype. Its antigen remains unknown. The V end was cut by 0 bases, the J end by 7 bases, with 13 bases between. The CDR3 extends over 15 amino acids. Germline lookup yields CDR1 PRHDT and CDR2 FYEKMQ (reference sequence). The chain recombines TRBV13 with TRBJ1-5; D is uncertain. The receptor's source is a human donor in good health (CMV status not recorded). Some clones in this sample may be carry-over from other donors' samples. The source material was PBMCs. The CDR3 reads CASSLGGKGIQPQHF. CDR3 DNA sequence: TGTGCCAGCAGCTTAGGTGGGAAGGGAATACAGCCCCAGCATTTT.